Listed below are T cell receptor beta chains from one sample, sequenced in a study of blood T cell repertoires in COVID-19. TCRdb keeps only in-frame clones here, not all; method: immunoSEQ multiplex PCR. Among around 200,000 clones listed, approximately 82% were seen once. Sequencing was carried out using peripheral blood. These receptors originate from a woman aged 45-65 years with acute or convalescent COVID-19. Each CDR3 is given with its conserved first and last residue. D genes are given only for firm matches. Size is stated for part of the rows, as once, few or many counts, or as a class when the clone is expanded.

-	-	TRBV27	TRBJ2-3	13	CASSLWGEDTQYF	TGTGCCAGCAGTTTATGGGGGGAAGATACGCAGTATTTT
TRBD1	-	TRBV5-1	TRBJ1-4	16	CASSPGTAATNEKLFF	TGCGCCAGCAGCCCCGGGACAGCTGCAACTAATGAAAAACTGTTTTTT
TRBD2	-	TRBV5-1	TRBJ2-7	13	CASRAGDSYEQYF	TGCGCCAGCAGGGCGGGGGACTCCTACGAGCAGTACTTC
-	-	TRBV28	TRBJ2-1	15	CASSPPARYPYEQFF	TGTGCCAGCAGTCCCCCTGCTAGATATCCGTATGAGCAGTTCTTC
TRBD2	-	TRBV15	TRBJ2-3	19	CATSRDAKRGAKRTDTQYF	TGTGCCACCAGCAGAGATGCCAAGCGGGGGGCCAAGAGAACAGATACGCAGTATTTT
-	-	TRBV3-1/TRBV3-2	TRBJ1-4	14	CASSQRQQNEKLFF	TGTGCCAGCAGCCAGAGGCAGCAAAATGAAAAACTGTTTTTT
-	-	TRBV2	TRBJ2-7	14	CASSRERPTYEQYF	TGTGCCAGCAGTCGAGAGCGCCCGACCTACGAGCAGTACTTC
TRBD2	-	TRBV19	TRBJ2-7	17	CASSPLGRLAGVDEQYF	TGTGCCAGTAGCCCCCTCGGCAGACTAGCGGGAGTGGACGAGCAGTACTTC
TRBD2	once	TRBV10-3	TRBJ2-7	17	CAIRTGTSGTLSYEQYF	TGTGCCATCAGGACCGGGACTAGCGGGACACTCTCCTACGAGCAGTACTTC
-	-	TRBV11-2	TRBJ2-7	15	CASSLVQGFSYEQYF	TGTGCCAGCAGCTTAGTTCAGGGGTTCTCCTACGAGCAGTACTTC
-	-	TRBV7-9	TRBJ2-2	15	CASSLDPKNTGELFF	TGTGCCAGCAGCTTAGACCCTAAGAACACCGGGGAGCTGTTTTTT
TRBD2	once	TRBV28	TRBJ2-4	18	CASSLLDGLSGRKNIQYF	TGTGCCAGCAGTTTATTGGATGGATTGAGCGGGAGGAAAAACATTCAGTACTTC
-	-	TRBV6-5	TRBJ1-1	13	CASSYQRGTEAFF	TGTGCCAGCAGTTACCAGCGGGGAACTGAAGCTTTCTTT
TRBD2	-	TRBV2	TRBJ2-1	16	CASSPTRGRTYNEQFF	TGTGCCAGCAGTCCAACACGCGGGAGGACCTACAATGAGCAGTTCTTC
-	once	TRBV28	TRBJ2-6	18	CASSLITGSSSGANVLTF	TGTGCCAGCAGTCTCATCACAGGGTCCTCCTCTGGGGCCAACGTCCTGACTTTC
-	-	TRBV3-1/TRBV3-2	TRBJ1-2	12	CASRAENYGYTF	TGTGCCAGCAGGGCGGAGAACTATGGCTACACCTTC
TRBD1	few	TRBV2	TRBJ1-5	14	CASSDDRVGQPQHF	TGTGCCAGCAGTGATGACAGGGTAGGCCAGCCCCAGCATTTT
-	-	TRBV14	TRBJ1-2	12	CASSQRGYGYTF	TGTGCCAGCAGCCAGCGGGGCTACGGCTACACCTTC
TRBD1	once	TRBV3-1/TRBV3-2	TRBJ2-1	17	CASSQGGDRARYNEQFF	TGTGCCAGCAGCCAAGGGGGGGACAGGGCCCGCTACAATGAGCAGTTCTTC
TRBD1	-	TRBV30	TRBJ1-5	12	CAWGSGGQPQHF	TGTGCCTGGGGGTCAGGGGGGCAGCCCCAGCATTTT
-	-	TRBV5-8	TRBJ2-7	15	CASSSIVGGSYEQYF	TGTGCCAGCAGCTCCATTGTGGGGGGTTCCTACGAGCAGTACTTC
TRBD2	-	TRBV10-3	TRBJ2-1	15	CAISEASGRGNEQFF	TGTGCCATCAGTGAGGCTAGCGGGAGGGGCAATGAGCAGTTCTTC
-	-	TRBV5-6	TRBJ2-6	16	CASSLTGSAGANVLTF	TGTGCCAGCAGCTTGACAGGGTCGGCTGGGGCCAACGTCCTGACTTTC
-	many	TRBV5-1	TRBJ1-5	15	CASSLASGSNQPQHF	TGCGCCAGCAGCTTGGCCTCGGGGTCCAATCAGCCCCAGCATTTT
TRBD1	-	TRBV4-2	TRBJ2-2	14	CASSRDRNTGELFF	TGTGCCAGCAGCCGGGACAGAAACACCGGGGAGCTGTTTTTT
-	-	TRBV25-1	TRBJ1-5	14	CASSESGPNQPQHF	TGTGCCAGCAGTGAATCAGGGCCGAATCAGCCCCAGCATTTT
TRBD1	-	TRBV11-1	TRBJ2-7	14	CASSPWTGAYEQYF	TGTGCCAGCAGCCCATGGACAGGGGCCTACGAGCAGTACTTC
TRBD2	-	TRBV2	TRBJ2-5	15	CASRTSSGSEETQYF	TGTGCCAGCAGGACCTCTAGCGGGAGTGAAGAGACCCAGTACTTC
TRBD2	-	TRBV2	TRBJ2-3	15	CASSAWVSSGDTQYF	TGTGCCAGCAGTGCCTGGGTTAGTAGCGGGGATACGCAGTATTTT
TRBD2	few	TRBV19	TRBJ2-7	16	CASSPSPWAGGGEQYF	TGTGCCAGTAGCCCTTCTCCTTGGGCGGGAGGTGGCGAGCAGTACTTC
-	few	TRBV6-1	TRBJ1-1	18	CASSDSFFSAAANTEAFF	TGTGCCAGCAGTGATTCGTTTTTTTCGGCGGCAGCGAACACTGAAGCTTTCTTT
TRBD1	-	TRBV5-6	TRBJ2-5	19	CASSLAHNPPTGKGETQYF	TGTGCCAGCAGCTTGGCGCACAACCCCCCGACAGGGAAGGGTGAGACCCAGTACTTC
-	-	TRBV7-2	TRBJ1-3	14	CASSSQITGNTIYF	TGTGCCAGCAGCTCACAGATTACTGGAAACACCATATATTTT
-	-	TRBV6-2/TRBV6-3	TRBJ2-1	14	CASSYSLTYNEQFF	TGTGCCAGCAGTTATAGCCTCACCTACAATGAGCAGTTCTTC
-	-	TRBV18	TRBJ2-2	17	CASSPSAGSLSAGELFF	TGTGCCAGCTCACCATCAGCAGGGTCATTATCGGCCGGGGAGCTGTTTTTT
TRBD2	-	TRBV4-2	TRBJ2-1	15	CASSQDSGSRDEQFF	TGTGCCAGCAGCCAAGATAGCGGGAGCAGAGATGAGCAGTTCTTC
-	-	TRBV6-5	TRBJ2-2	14	CASSYKRFGGELFF	TGTGCCAGCAGTTACAAGAGGTTCGGCGGGGAGCTGTTTTTT
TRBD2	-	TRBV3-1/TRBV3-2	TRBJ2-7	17	CASSQGLAGVSPYEQYF	TGTGCCAGCAGCCAAGGGCTAGCGGGAGTATCTCCCTACGAGCAGTACTTC
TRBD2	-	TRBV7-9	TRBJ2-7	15	CASSLSSGISNEQYF	TGTGCCAGCAGCCTCAGTAGCGGGATATCTAACGAGCAGTACTTC
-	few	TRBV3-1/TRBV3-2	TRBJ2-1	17	CASSPEPSGPFNNEQFF	TGTGCCAGCAGCCCCGAACCAAGCGGGCCCTTCAACAATGAGCAGTTCTTC
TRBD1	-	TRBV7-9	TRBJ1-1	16	CASSLAFAGGRTEAFF	TGTGCCAGCAGCTTAGCGTTTGCAGGGGGAAGGACTGAAGCTTTCTTT
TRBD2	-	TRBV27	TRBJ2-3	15	CASSLGGVNTDTQYF	TGTGCCAGCAGTTTGGGGGGGGTAAACACAGATACGCAGTATTTT
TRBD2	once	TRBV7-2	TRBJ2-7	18	CASSSLTPFSGRGREQYF	TGTGCCAGCAGCTCTCTCACCCCCTTTAGCGGGAGGGGAAGGGAGCAGTACTTC
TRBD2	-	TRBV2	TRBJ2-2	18	CASSGLREGLIFTGELFF	TGTGCCAGCAGTGGGCTGAGGGAGGGGTTAATCTTCACCGGGGAGCTGTTTTTT
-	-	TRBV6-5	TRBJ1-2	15	CASSSTRGGPGGYTF	TGTGCCAGCAGCTCCACCCGTGGTGGTCCAGGTGGCTACACCTTC
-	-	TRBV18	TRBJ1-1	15	CASSPMAQENTEAFF	TGTGCCAGCTCACCAATGGCTCAGGAGAACACTGAAGCTTTCTTT
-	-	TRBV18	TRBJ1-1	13	CASSPNRDTEAFF	TGTGCCAGCTCACCTAACAGAGACACTGAAGCTTTCTTT
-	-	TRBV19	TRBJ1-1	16	CASSLNGGGSSVEAFF	TGTGCCAGTAGTCTTAACGGGGGGGGCTCCAGCGTAGAAGCTTTCTTT
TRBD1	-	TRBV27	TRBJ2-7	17	CASSLSRPDRDPYEQYF	TGTGCCAGCAGTTTATCTCGGCCGGACAGGGACCCCTACGAGCAGTACTTC
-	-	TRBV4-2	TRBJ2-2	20	CASSQHKPYGPEGWSGELFF	TGTGCCAGCAGCCAACATAAACCATACGGACCTGAGGGATGGTCCGGGGAGCTGTTTTTT